Each of the 29 T cell receptor beta chains below was sequenced from the same sample in a study of blood T cell repertoires in COVID-19. Profiling relied on immunoSEQ multiplex PCR, and the TCRdb table lists in-frame clones only, not all of them. The sample yields about 50,000 clones, around four fifths seen once. The sequenced sample consisted of peripheral blood. The receptors shown here come from a human donor in a cohort sampled during active COVID-19.

The CDR3 sequence is CASEAGLAGGEQYF. CDR3 nucleotide sequence: TGTGCCAGCGAGGCAGGACTAGCGGGGGGGGAGCAGTACTTC. The chain recombines TRBV2 with TRBJ2-7; 15 bases match TRBD2. Germline V gene data show CDR1 as SNHLY and CDR2 as FYNNEI. The CDR3 loop spans 14 amino acids. J gave up 7 bases and V 8 bases, and 6 bases lay outside the gene matches.

This chain connects TRBV6-1 to TRBJ1-6; D unresolved. V was pared by 3 bases and J by 6 bases, with 3 bases between. CDR3 size: 12 residues. Per the germline V gene, CDR1 is MNHNS and CDR2 is SASEGT. In DNA form, the CDR3 reads TGTGCCAGCAGTGATAGTAATTCACCCCTCCACTTT. It encodes CASSDSNSPLHF.

The J gene is TRBJ1-2, the V gene TRBV19, with 8 bases lining up with TRBD1. Germline V CDR1 and CDR2: LNHDA, SQIVND (reference sequence). The CDR3 is made up of 15 amino acids. Trimming took 6 bases from V and 6 from J; bases not matched to a gene: 12. The CDR3 DNA follows: TGTGCCAGTAGGGGGACAGGATTCTTGGGAAATGGCTACACCTTC. Encoded protein: CASRGTGFLGNGYTF.

The chain combines TRBV14 with TRBJ2-7; perhaps TRBD2 as D (6 bases). Trimming shortened V by 0 bases and J by 3 bases, and 12 bases separated the two germline ends. CDR1 and CDR2 (germline): SGHDN, FVKESK. The CDR3 length is 15 residues. CDR3 sequence: CASSQEERADYEQYF. CDR3 in DNA: TGTGCCAGCAGCCAAGAGGAGCGGGCTGACTACGAGCAGTACTTC.

The chain joins TRBV30 to TRBJ2-2; no definite D call. The CDR3 is 12 amino acids. V was shortened by 4 bases and J by 9 bases, with 12 bases between the two germline ends. Germline CDR1 is GTSNPN and CDR2 is SVGIG (reference sequence). DNA for the CDR3: TGTGCCTGGACCTCAAACAATTGGGAGCTGTTTTTT. Its translation is CAWTSNNWELFF.

The chain couples TRBV28 to TRBJ1-2; the D gene is possibly TRBD1 (5 bases). The CDR3 has 12 amino acids. Germline values: CDR1 MDHEN, CDR2 SYDVKM. Trimming took off 7 bases at V and 8 bases at J, with 14 bases between the two ends. This CDR3 reads CASNGAGQGYTF. The CDR3 DNA is TGTGCCAGCAATGGGGCGGGGCAGGGCTACACCTTC.

The genes are TRBV5-4 and TRBJ1-6; the D gene is possibly TRBD1 (5 bases). V gave up 0 bases and J gave up 5 bases, with 15 bases separating them. Per the germline V gene, CDR1 is SGHNT and CDR2 is YYREEE (reference sequence). CDR3 length: 17 residues. The DNA of the CDR3 is TGTGCCAGCAGCTTGGGGTTAGTCCAGGGCCATAATTCACCCCTCCACTTT. It codes for CASSLGLVQGHNSPLHF.

This chain uses TRBV9 with TRBJ2-5; 10 nucleotides line up with TRBD2. The germline CDR1 and CDR2 sequences are SGDLS and YYNGEE. This CDR3 comprises 16 residues. J was trimmed by 2 bases and V by 3 bases; bases with no gene match: 7. The CDR3 DNA sequence: TGTGCCAGCAGCGCCCATGGGACTAGCGATCAAGAGACCCAGTACTTC. Its protein product is CASSAHGTSDQETQYF.

CDR3 DNA: TGCGCCAGCAGCCAAGACCTAGGGACAGGGACCTACGAGCAGTACTTC. Its translation: CASSQDLGTGTYEQYF. This sequence joins TRBV4-3 and TRBJ2-7; TRBD1 aligns across 9 bases. V shed 0 bases, J shed 2 bases, and the junction held 5 bases outside the gene matches. CDR1 LGHNA and CDR2 YSLEER come from the germline V gene. CDR3 length: 16 amino acids.

V usage is TRBV27 and J usage is TRBJ2-7; D gene unclear. V lost 4 bases and J lost 3, with 13 bases in between. Germline assignment: CDR1 MNHEY and CDR2 SMNVEV (reference sequence). This CDR3 spans 14 amino acids. This CDR3 reads CASSYRGQIYEQYF. Written as DNA, the CDR3 is TGTGCCAGCAGTTATCGCGGCCAGATCTACGAGCAGTACTTC.

The V and J genes are TRBV29-1 and TRBJ2-7; the D gene is possibly TRBD2 (6 bases). Germline loops: CDR1 SQVTM, CDR2 ANQGSEA. CDR3 length: 11 residues. V lost 6 bases, J lost 1 base, and 7 bases lay in between. As DNA, the CDR3 is TGCAGCGTGGGGACTTCCTACGAGCAGTACTTC. Amino acid sequence: CSVGTSYEQYF.

The chain links TRBV4-1 to TRBJ1-5; a possible D gene is TRBD1 (5 bases). Germline CDR1 reads MGHRA; CDR2 reads YSYEKL. The CDR3 is made up of 14 amino acids. Trimming pared 6 bases from V and 6 bases from J, leaving 15 bases between. CDR3 in DNA: TGCGCCAGCAGGCCGACAGTTCTTAGTCAGCCCCAGCATTTT. This encodes CASRPTVLSQPQHF.

The V gene is TRBV30, the J gene TRBJ2-5; D is possibly TRBD2 (6 bases). The V end lost 0 bases, the J end lost 5 bases, and 13 bases lay between the germline ends. Germline lookup yields CDR1 GTSNPN and CDR2 SVGIG (reference sequence). The CDR3 totals 14 residues. CDR3 DNA: TGTGCCTGGAGTGTAGGGCTAGCGAGGGAGACCCAGTACTTC. Its translation is CAWSVGLARETQYF.

The genes are TRBV19 and TRBJ1-2; unclear D gene. CDR3 length: 13 residues. V was trimmed by 0 bases and J by 4 bases, leaving 6 bases between them. The germline V gene encodes CDR1 LNHDA and CDR2 SQIVND (reference sequence). For the CDR3, the DNA is TGTGCCAGTAGTATAGAGGTCGGCTATGGCTACACCTTC. Encoded protein: CASSIEVGYGYTF. Together with reference TRBV19 and TRBJ1-2, the CDR3 gives the full variable domain: DGGITQSPKYLFRKEGQNVTLSCEQNLNHDAMYWYRQDPGQGLRLIYYSQIVNDFQKGDIAEGYSVSREKKESFPLTVTSAQKNPTAFYLCASSIEVGYGYTFGSGTRLTVV.

The chain recombines TRBV15 with TRBJ1-3, with 7 bases lining up with TRBD1. The CDR3 spans 17 residues. Per germline, CDR1 LNHNV and CDR2 YYDKDF (reference sequence). V lost 1 base and J lost 1; bases outside the gene matches: 7. The CDR3 region is CATSRGRQGRSGNTIYF. The CDR3 DNA sequence: TGTGCCACCAGCAGAGGAAGACAGGGACGTTCTGGAAACACCATATATTTT.

The genes are TRBV5-4 and TRBJ2-3, with 8 bases that match TRBD2. Looked up from germline, CDR1 is SGHNT and CDR2 is YYREEE (reference sequence). Germline trimming cut 4 bases from V and 4 bases from J; bases unmatched to any gene: 8. The CDR3 is 15 amino acids. The CDR3 sequence: CASSRSGGLSDTQYF. For the CDR3, the DNA is TGTGCCAGCAGCCGATCGGGGGGGCTATCAGATACGCAGTATTTT. The variable domain in full, with the rest retrieved from reference TRBV5-4 and TRBJ2-3, is ETGVTQSPTHLIKTRGQQVTLRCSSQSGHNTVSWYQQALGQGPQFIFQYYREEENGRGNFPPRFSGLQFPNYSSELNVNALELDDSALYLCASSRSGGLSDTQYFGPGTRLTVL.

This chain joins TRBV7-2 and TRBJ1-2; 8 positions match TRBD1. Germline lookup yields CDR1 SGHTA and CDR2 FQGNSA. Trimming removed 5 bases from V and 6 bases from J; junction bases left unmatched: 5. The CDR3 consists of 13 residues. The CDR3 loop reads CASSGYRGDGYTF. The CDR3, as DNA: TGTGCCAGCAGCGGTTACAGGGGGGATGGCTACACCTTC.

The rearrangement uses TRBV4-1 and TRBJ2-7; 8 bases agree with TRBD1. This CDR3 has 15 residues. Germline lookup yields CDR1 MGHRA and CDR2 YSYEKL. The trim removed 3 bases at V and 3 bases at J, leaving 7 bases unmatched. DNA of the CDR3: TGCGCCAGCAGCCACCCGCCCGGGACAGGCTACGAGCAGTACTTC. Its translation is CASSHPPGTGYEQYF.

The V and J genes are TRBV6-2 or TRBV6-3 and TRBJ1-6; D may be TRBD1 (5 bases). Trimming left V 2 bases short and J 0 bases short, with 8 bases between. The CDR3 has 16 residues. Germline V gene data show CDR1 as MNHEY and CDR2 as SVGEGT. The CDR3: CASSYGGSSYNSPLHF. The DNA for the CDR3 is TGTGCCAGCAGTTACGGGGGGAGCTCCTATAATTCACCCCTCCACTTT.

Only a few counts were recorded for this clone. The rearrangement uses TRBV29-1 and TRBJ2-7, with 11 bases matching TRBD1. The CDR3 extends over 13 amino acids. Germline loops: CDR1 SQVTM, CDR2 ANQGSEA. Losses at the gene ends were 7 bases for V and 6 bases for J; bases not matched to a gene: 8. CDR3 sequence (DNA): TGCAGCGGAAAATTCGGGACAGGGGGCGAGCAGTACTTC. Its protein is CSGKFGTGGEQYF.

The chain employs TRBV9 and TRBJ2-5; 9 positions agree with TRBD2. With V trimmed by 0 bases and J by 0 bases, 9 bases remained unmatched. CDR3 size: 18 residues. Germline CDR1 SGDLS, CDR2 YYNGEE. The CDR3, as DNA: TGTGCCAGCAGCGTAGAAATTAGCGGGGGCCCGTACCAAGAGACCCAGTACTTC. Its translation is CASSVEISGGPYQETQYF.

This clone occurred a few times. This chain connects TRBV24-1 to TRBJ2-2; 11 bases are shared with TRBD1. Germline values: CDR1 KGHDR, CDR2 SFDVKD. J was trimmed by 8 bases and V by 4 bases; bases with no gene match: 8. The CDR3 is made up of 16 amino acids. In DNA form, the CDR3 reads TGTGCCACCAGTGACCCGTCCGGACAGGGGGCGGGGGAGCTGTTTTTT. Amino acid sequence: CATSDPSGQGAGELFF.

The chain uses TRBV11-3 and TRBJ1-2; 8 bases agree with TRBD1. Germline CDR1 reads SGHNT; CDR2 reads YENEEA. V gave up 5 bases and J gave up 4 bases; unmatched junction bases: 12. The CDR3 has 16 amino acids. The CDR3: CASSTRGQGEVYGYTF. CDR3 in DNA: TGTGCCAGCAGCACCCGTGGACAGGGAGAAGTCTATGGCTACACCTTC.

This clone was seen only a few times. This rearrangement joins TRBV11-2 to TRBJ2-3, with 8 bases identical to TRBD1. Germline V gene data show CDR1 as SGHAT and CDR2 as FQNNGV. The ends lost 6 bases at V and 5 bases at J; junction bases unmatched: 7. The CDR3 has 14 amino acids. This chain's CDR3 is CASSATGAGDTQYF. CDR3 DNA: TGTGCCAGCAGTGCGACAGGGGCGGGAGATACGCAGTATTTT.

This clone was seen only a few times. The V gene is TRBV30, the J gene TRBJ1-3; no clear D. Per germline, CDR1 GTSNPN and CDR2 SVGIG (reference sequence). This CDR3 region has 13 residues. V lost 7 bases and J 0 bases, leaving 10 bases between the germline ends. CDR3 in amino acids: CAYERGSGNTIYF. CDR3 nucleotides: TGTGCCTATGAGCGGGGCTCTGGAAACACCATATATTTT.

The chain uses TRBV18 and TRBJ2-1; maybe TRBD1 (5 bases). Trimming left V 6 bases short and J 9 bases short, with 15 bases between. The CDR3 length is 13 residues. Looked up from germline, CDR1 is KGHSH and CDR2 is LQKENI. CDR3: CASSGFADTEQFF. In DNA, the CDR3 is TGTGCCAGCTCTGGATTCGCGGACACTGAGCAGTTCTTC.

The V gene is TRBV3-1 (or the pseudogene TRBV3-2), the J gene TRBJ2-5, with 12 bases matching TRBD2. V lost 4 bases to trimming and J lost 4 bases; unmatched junction nucleotides: 7. CDR3 length: 16 amino acids. The germline CDR1 and CDR2 sequences are LGHDT and YNNKEL (reference sequence). CDR3: CASSLSSGGGGETQYF. CDR3 DNA: TGTGCCAGCAGCCTCTCTAGCGGGGGGGGAGGAGAGACCCAGTACTTC.

In DNA form, the CDR3 reads TGCGCCAGCAGCCAAGATTGGGGGGGGCTTTCTGGAAACACCATATATTTT. This codes for CASSQDWGGLSGNTIYF. This rearrangement joins TRBV4-3 to TRBJ1-3, with a weak D call TRBD1 (6 bases). V dropped 0 bases and J dropped 1 base, with 13 bases sitting between them. CDR3 length equals 17 residues. The germline CDR1 and CDR2 sequences are LGHNA and YSLEER.

This chain uses TRBV5-5 with TRBJ2-1; 8 nucleotides agree with TRBD1. Germline-derived CDR1 and CDR2 are SGHKS and YYEKEE (reference sequence). The CDR3 is made up of 15 amino acids. J lost 7 bases, V lost 3 bases, and 9 bases had no gene match. CDR3 region: CASSSSDRAWNEQFF. CDR3 nucleotides: TGTGCCAGCAGCTCATCGGACAGGGCTTGGAATGAGCAGTTCTTC. The full variable domain, completed using reference TRBV5-5 and TRBJ2-1, is DAGVTQSPTHLIKTRGQQVTLRCSPISGHKSVSWYQQVLGQGPQFIFQYYEKEERGRGNFPDRFSARQFPNYSSELNVNALLLGDSALYLCASSSSDRAWNEQFFGPGTRLTVL.